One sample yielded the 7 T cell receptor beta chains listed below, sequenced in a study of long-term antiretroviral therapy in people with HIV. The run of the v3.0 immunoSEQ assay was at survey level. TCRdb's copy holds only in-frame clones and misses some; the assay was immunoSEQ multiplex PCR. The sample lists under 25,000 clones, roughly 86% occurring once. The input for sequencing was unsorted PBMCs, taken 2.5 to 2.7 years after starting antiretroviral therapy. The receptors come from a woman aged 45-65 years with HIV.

The CDR3 loop reads CASSDLGDYNEQFF. In DNA, the CDR3 is TGTGCCAGCAGCGACCTTGGGGATTACAATGAGCAGTTCTTC. The rearrangement uses TRBV7-2 and TRBJ2-1; D uncertain. The germline CDR1 and CDR2 sequences are SGHTA and FQGNSA. The CDR3 loop spans 14 amino acids. Trimming stripped 5 bases from V and 4 bases from J, with 12 bases between.

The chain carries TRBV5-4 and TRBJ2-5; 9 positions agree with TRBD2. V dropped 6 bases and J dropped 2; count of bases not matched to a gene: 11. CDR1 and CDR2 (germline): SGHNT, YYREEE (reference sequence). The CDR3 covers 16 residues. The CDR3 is CASKPGLASMQETQYF. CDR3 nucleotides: TGTGCCAGCAAACCGGGACTAGCATCAATGCAAGAGACCCAGTACTTC. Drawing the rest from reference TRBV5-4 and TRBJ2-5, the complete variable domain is ETGVTQSPTHLIKTRGQQVTLRCSSQSGHNTVSWYQQALGQGPQFIFQYYREEENGRGNFPPRFSGLQFPNYSSELNVNALELDDSALYLCASKPGLASMQETQYFGPGTRLLVL.

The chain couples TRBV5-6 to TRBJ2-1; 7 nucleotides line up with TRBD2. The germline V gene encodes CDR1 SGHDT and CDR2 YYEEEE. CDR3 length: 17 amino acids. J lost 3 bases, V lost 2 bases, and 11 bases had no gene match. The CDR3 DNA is TGTGCCAGCAGCTTAAGGGTGGGCGGGGGATTCTACAATGAGCAGTTCTTC. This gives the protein CASSLRVGGGFYNEQFF.

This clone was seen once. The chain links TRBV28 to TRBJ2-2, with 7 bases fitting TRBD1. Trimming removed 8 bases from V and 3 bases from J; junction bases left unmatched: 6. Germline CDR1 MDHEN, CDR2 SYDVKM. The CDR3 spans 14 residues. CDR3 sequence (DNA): TGTGCCAGCCGGCGACAGGGAGACACCGGGGAGCTGTTTTTT. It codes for CASRRQGDTGELFF.

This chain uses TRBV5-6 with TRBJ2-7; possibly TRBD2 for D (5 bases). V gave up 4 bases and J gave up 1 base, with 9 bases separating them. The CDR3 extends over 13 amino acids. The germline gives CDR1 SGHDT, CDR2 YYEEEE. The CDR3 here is CASSVPGSYEQYF. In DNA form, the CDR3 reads TGTGCCAGCAGCGTACCGGGATCCTACGAGCAGTACTTC.

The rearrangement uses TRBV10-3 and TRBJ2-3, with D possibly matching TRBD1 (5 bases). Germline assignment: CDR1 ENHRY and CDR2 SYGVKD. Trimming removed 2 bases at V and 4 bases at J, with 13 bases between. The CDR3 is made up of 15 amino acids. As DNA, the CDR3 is TGTGCCATCAGTGAGCAGGGTGGTATATCAGATACGCAGTATTTT. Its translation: CAISEQGGISDTQYF.

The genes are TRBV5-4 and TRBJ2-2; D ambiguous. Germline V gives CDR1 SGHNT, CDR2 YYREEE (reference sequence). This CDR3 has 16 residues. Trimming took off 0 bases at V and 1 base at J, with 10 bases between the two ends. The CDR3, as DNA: TGTGCCAGCAGCTTGGGAGCGCTAGGGAACACCGGGGAGCTGTTTTTT. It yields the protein CASSLGALGNTGELFF.